What follows describes a single TCR beta chain. Its specificity is not known. Both 60 Vbeta primers and 13 Jbeta primers went into the PCR. Sequenced by immunoSEQ multiplex PCR; TCRdb stores in-frame clones only, minus some. The data show some 89,000 clones, about 70% seen once. This entry is derived from a study of cytomegalovirus exposure and HLA in healthy donors. Study-wide results and caveats: When presence/absence was analysed, sequencing depth was taken to be roughly uniform across donors. The study listed approximately 160 cytomegalovirus-associated TCR beta chains.

The sample consisted of PBMCs. The source is a man between 60 and 70 years old in good health and CMV-seronegative.

The CDR3 here is CASSSRTGNEKLFF. CDR3 nucleotides: TGTGCCAGCAGTTCCCGGACAGGGAATGAAAAACTGTTTTTT. V gene TRBV6-5 combines with J gene TRBJ1-4, with 8 positions matching TRBD1. This CDR3 contains 14 residues. J lost 5 bases, V lost 4 bases, and 3 bases had no gene match. Germline V gene sequence: CDR1 MNHEY, CDR2 SVGAGI.